Below are 25 T cell receptor beta chains sequenced from a single sample in a study of identical twins. Via MiXCR, TCRdb re-called the 5' RACE reads, giving one row per CDR3 protein. The sample lists 1,800,000 or so distinct CDR3 sequences; more than 30% were seen once. Source material: cord blood. These receptors all stem from a newborn girl in good health.

This chain uses TRBV28 with TRBJ1-5; weak D call: TRBD1 (5 bases). V was trimmed by 4 bases and J by 0 bases, leaving 13 bases between them. Germline V gene sequence: CDR1 MDHEN, CDR2 SYDVKM. The CDR3 contains 16 residues. The CDR3 here is CASSWRTRRSNQPQHF. CDR3 coding DNA: TGTGCCAGCAGTTGGAGGACACGGCGTAGCAATCAGCCCCAGCATTTT.

Ten or more counts support this clonotype. V gene TRBV20-1 combines with J gene TRBJ1-2; TRBD1 matches at 8 bases. V shed 6 bases, J shed 0 bases, and the junction held 3 bases outside the gene matches. The length of the CDR3 is 13 residues. Looked up from germline, CDR1 is DFQATT and CDR2 is SNEGSKA (reference sequence). DNA of the CDR3: TGCAGTGCGAGGACAGGGCCTAACTATGGCTACACCTTC. Its translation is CSARTGPNYGYTF.

This clonotype has only a few counts. Germline is not matched at one junction end, which may reflect a read error. The J gene is TRBJ1-5, the V gene TRBV29-1; D call uncertain. CDR1 and CDR2 (germline): SQVTM, ANQGSEA. The CDR3 length is 14 residues. CDR3 residues: CGVGGSDSNQPQHF. The CDR3 DNA reads as TGCGGCGTTGGCGGGAGCGATAGCAATCAGCCCCAGCATTTT. Looking up the rest from reference TRBV29-1 and TRBJ1-5 gives the full variable domain: SAVISQKPSRDICQRGTSLTIQCQVDSQVTMMFWYRQQPGQSLTLIATANQGSEATYESGFVIDKFPISRPNLTFSTLTVSNMSPEDSSIYLCGVGGSDSNQPQHFGDGTRLSIL.

This clonotype was recorded at least ten times. The chain carries TRBV6-5 and TRBJ2-4, with 13 bases identical to TRBD2. Germline V lookup: CDR1 MNHEY, CDR2 SVGAGI. This CDR3 has 18 amino acids. The ends lost 0 bases at V and 2 bases at J; junction bases unmatched: 4. This CDR3 reads CASSYSGLAGSTKNIQYF. The CDR3 region has the DNA TGTGCCAGCAGTTACTCGGGACTAGCGGGATCGACCAAAAACATTCAGTACTTC.

This clonotype was seen more than once but under ten times. The chain combines TRBV28 with TRBJ1-2; weak D call: TRBD1 (6 bases). The CDR3 is made up of 14 amino acids. The germline gives CDR1 MDHEN, CDR2 SYDVKM. The V and J ends lost 2 bases and 4 bases respectively, with 11 bases between them. The CDR3 here is CASSLGQTTYGYTF. Written as DNA, the CDR3 is TGTGCCAGCAGTTTAGGACAGACCACCTATGGCTACACCTTC.

The chain uses TRBV20-1 and TRBJ2-6; the D is unclear. Germline V gives CDR1 DFQATT, CDR2 SNEGSKA (reference sequence). The CDR3 loop spans 13 amino acids. V gave up 4 bases and J gave up 2 bases, with 6 bases separating them. The CDR3 sequence: CSANDAGANVLTF. The CDR3 DNA reads as TGCAGTGCTAATGACGCTGGGGCCAACGTCCTGACTTTC.

Worth noting for this clonotype: One junction end does not reproduce the germline sequence, and a read error may be involved. This chain links TRBV20-1 with TRBJ1-6; no clear D gene. Germline CDR1 is DFQATT and CDR2 is SNEGSKA (reference sequence). CDR3 length: 15 residues. The chain's CDR3 is CSARDEAGLGSPPHF. The CDR3 bases are TGCAGTGCTAGAGATGAGGCCGGGCTCGGATCACCCCCCCACTTT.

Only a few counts were recorded for this clonotype. The J gene is TRBJ2-3, the V gene TRBV2; D may be TRBD2 (6 bases). The V gene lost 1 base and the J gene lost 1 base, with 6 bases spanning the gap. The CDR3 loop spans 14 amino acids. Germline V gives CDR1 SNHLY, CDR2 FYNNEI. DNA for the CDR3: TGTGCCAGCAGTGAAGAGCGGGGCACAGATACGCAGTATTTT. Translated: CASSEERGTDTQYF.

This rearrangement joins TRBV6-1 to TRBJ1-1, with 8 bases identical to TRBD1. The CDR3 extends over 14 amino acids. V shed 8 bases and J 0 bases; nucleotides not matched to a gene: 5. From germline, CDR1 is MNHNS and CDR2 SASEGT. The CDR3 loop reads CASQRDRMNTEAFF. DNA for the CDR3: TGTGCCAGCCAACGGGACAGGATGAACACTGAAGCTTTCTTT.

V usage is TRBV18 and J usage is TRBJ2-5, with D perhaps TRBD1 (5 bases). The CDR3 consists of 14 residues. Trimming took off 6 bases at V and 0 bases at J, with 11 bases between the two ends. CDR1 KGHSH and CDR2 LQKENI come from the germline V gene. The CDR3: CASSPRQNQETQYF. Here the CDR3 DNA reads TGTGCCAGCTCTCCTAGACAGAACCAAGAGACCCAGTACTTC.

The rearrangement joins TRBV6-5 to TRBJ2-3, with D perhaps TRBD2 (6 bases). The CDR3 sequence is 15 residues long. V lost 2 bases and J lost 2, with 11 bases in between. The germline gives CDR1 MNHEY, CDR2 SVGAGI. The CDR3 reads CASSYEAGTTDTQYF. DNA of the CDR3: TGTGCCAGCAGTTACGAGGCGGGGACCACAGATACGCAGTATTTT.

The chain is built from TRBV12-5 and TRBJ2-7; 9 nucleotides agree with TRBD2. The CDR3 is 13 amino acids. Losses at the gene ends were 5 bases for V and 10 bases for J; bases not matched to a gene: 9. The V gene's germline CDR1 is LGHNT and CDR2 FRNRAP. The chain's CDR3 is CASGSGGTKDQYF. As DNA, the CDR3 is TGTGCTAGTGGTAGCGGGGGGACTAAAGATCAGTACTTC.

J is TRBJ2-7 and V is TRBV19, with a weak D call TRBD2 (6 bases). Germline V gene data show CDR1 as LNHDA and CDR2 as SQIVND (reference sequence). V gave up 4 bases and J gave up 2 bases, with 21 bases separating them. The CDR3 spans 17 residues. The CDR3 region has the DNA TGTGCCAGTAGTAAGGGAGGTTTCTACTCTCCTCCCTACGAGCAGTACTTC. Protein: CASSKGGFYSPPYEQYF.

V usage is TRBV25-1 and J usage is TRBJ1-6; D remains ambiguous. This CDR3 contains 13 residues. Trimming cost V 7 bases and J 6 bases, with 10 bases left between them. CDR1 is MGHDK and CDR2 is SYGVNS in the germline V gene. The CDR3 sequence is CASMAKANSPLHF. The DNA for the CDR3 is TGTGCCAGCATGGCCAAGGCTAATTCACCCCTCCACTTT.

V and J are TRBV5-1 and TRBJ2-7; 9 bases line up with TRBD2. CDR3 length: 13 residues. The V gene's germline CDR1 is SGHRS and CDR2 YFSETQ. The junction had 1 base not matched to a gene; V was cut back by 0 bases and J by 6 bases. The CDR3 coding sequence is TGCGCCAGCAGCTTGGAGCGGGGGGTCGAGCAGTACTTC. The encoded protein is CASSLERGVEQYF.

DNA for the CDR3: TGCAGTGCTCCGGGACTGTCATCCTACAATGAGCAGTTCTTC. Protein product: CSAPGLSSYNEQFF. V and J are TRBV20-1 and TRBJ2-1; a possible D gene is TRBD2 (6 bases). Germline CDR1 and CDR2: DFQATT and SNEGSKA (reference sequence). The CDR3 runs to 14 residues. V was cut by 5 bases and J by 1 base, with 12 bases left in between.

The rearrangement links TRBV11-2 to TRBJ2-3; 9 bases map to TRBD1. CDR1 is SGHAT and CDR2 is FQNNGV in the germline V gene. The CDR3 totals 16 residues. V lost 5 bases and J lost 4; bases outside the gene matches: 10. As DNA, the CDR3 is TGTGCCAGCAGCCCGACCGGGGACAGGGTTGCAGATACGCAGTATTTT. Translating gives CASSPTGDRVADTQYF.

The V and J genes are TRBV28 and TRBJ2-1; possibly TRBD2 for D (6 bases). Trimming took off 3 bases at V and 9 bases at J, with 27 bases between the two ends. This CDR3 is built from 18 residues. CDR1 is MDHEN and CDR2 is SYDVKM in the germline V gene. The CDR3 is CASSFSPGDYVPPLEQFF. CDR3 nucleotide sequence: TGTGCCAGCAGTTTTAGTCCGGGAGATTACGTTCCCCCCCTTGAGCAGTTCTTC.

This clonotype was counted only a few times. V usage is TRBV20-1 and J usage is TRBJ2-7, with a tentative D call TRBD1 (6 bases). The CDR3 length is 16 residues. V gave up 0 bases and J gave up 4 bases, with 19 bases separating them. The germline gives CDR1 DFQATT, CDR2 SNEGSKA (reference sequence). The CDR3: CSAREGAQRRTYEQYF. Written as DNA, the CDR3 is TGCAGTGCTAGAGAGGGGGCGCAACGTAGGACTTACGAGCAGTACTTC.

This chain joins TRBV5-5 and TRBJ2-4; 8 bases are shared with TRBD2. The CDR3 runs to 13 residues. Losses at the gene ends were 2 bases for V and 13 bases for J; bases not matched to a gene: 8. CDR1 and CDR2 from the germline V gene are SGHKS and YYEKEE (reference sequence). CDR3 coding DNA: TGTGCCAGCAGCTTTATGCTAGCGGGTGAGCAGTACTTC. Encoded protein: CASSFMLAGEQYF.

The chain has TRBV5-6 and TRBJ2-5; TRBD2 is a possible D gene (5 bases). The germline gives CDR1 SGHDT, CDR2 YYEEEE. V lost 1 base and J lost 2, with 12 bases in between. This CDR3 is built from 15 residues. CDR3 sequence (DNA): TGTGCCAGCAGCTTGACTAGTGGAATGCAAGAGACCCAGTACTTC. It encodes CASSLTSGMQETQYF. Based on the CDR3 plus reference TRBV5-6 and TRBJ2-5, the full variable domain is DAGVTQSPTHLIKTRGQQVTLRCSPKSGHDTVSWYQQALGQGPQFIFQYYEEEERQRGNFPDRFSGHQFPNYSSELNVNALLLGDSALYLCASSLTSGMQETQYFGPGTRLLVL.

This clonotype was observed a few times. The chain carries TRBV6-5 and TRBJ2-4; D perhaps matches TRBD1 (6 bases). The end of the DNA aligns better with TRBJ2-5, so the J call may be wrong. The CDR3 length is 13 residues. Germline V lookup: CDR1 MNHEY, CDR2 SVGAGI. This CDR3 is CASRAGQGETQYF. The CDR3 DNA follows: TGTGCCAGCAGGGCAGGTCAGGGGGAGACCCAGTACTTC.

The chain carries TRBV6-1 and TRBJ1-5; no firm D call. Germline lookup yields CDR1 MNHNS and CDR2 SASEGT. This CDR3 has 14 amino acids. The V and J ends lost 0 bases and 4 bases respectively, with 7 bases between them. In DNA, the CDR3 is TGTGCCAGCAGTGAAGCGACACCGAATCAGCCCCAGCATTTT. Encoded protein: CASSEATPNQPQHF.

Remarks on this clonotype: The missing conserved phenylalanine or tryptophan at the end of this CDR3 makes a read error likely. The chain recombines TRBV2 with TRBJ1-4; no definite D call. The CDR3 sequence is 13 residues long. V lost 1 base to trimming and J lost 4 bases, with 4 bases between them. Germline assignment: CDR1 SNHLY and CDR2 FYNNEI. CDR3 in amino acids: CASSEEDNEKLFY. The CDR3 coding sequence is TGTGCCAGCAGTGAAGAGGATAATGAAAAACTGTTTTAT.

The gene calls are TRBV5-1 and TRBJ1-1, with 10 bases that match TRBD1. The V and J ends lost 4 bases and 2 bases, in that order; junction bases with no gene match: 11. This CDR3 spans 17 amino acids. Per the germline V gene, CDR1 is SGHRS and CDR2 is YFSETQ. For the CDR3, the DNA is TGCGCCAGCAGCCCGATACCCTTGACAGGGGGCAACACTGAAGCTTTCTTT. As protein: CASSPIPLTGGNTEAFF.